The entry below gives a single T cell receptor beta chain sequence along with its context. Its cognate antigen is unknown. Terminally differentiated effector memory CD45RA+ cells were excluded by CCR7 positive selection of CD45RO-negative cells. This CDR3 contains 14 residues. After removal of 2 bases from V and 4 bases from J, the junction contained 3 bases not matched to a gene. Germline CDR1 MDHEN, CDR2 SYDVKM. TCRdb keeps only in-frame clones here, not all; method: immunoSEQ multiplex PCR. Of about 680,000 clones listed, just over 90% are singletons. This sample is part of a study of shared clonotypes between healthy human individuals. Study in general: The donor group consisted of a couple of women and three men, aged 18 to 49. Points from the study as a whole: Genetic and exposure-history diversity was limited by the small donor number.

The TCR was taken from a man aged 25-45 years in good health. The gene calls are TRBV28 and TRBJ2-7, with 9 bases lining up with TRBD1. Sequencing was done on a sample of naive CD8+ T cells sorted from blood. This chain's CDR3 is CASSLRQGGYEQYF. In nucleotides, the CDR3 is TGTGCCAGCAGTTTACGACAGGGGGGGTACGAGCAGTACTTC. Complete variable domain (other parts from reference TRBV28 and TRBJ2-7): DVKVTQSSRYLVKRTGEKVFLECVQDMDHENMFWYRQDPGLGLRLIYFSYDVKMKEKGDIPEGYSVSREKKERFSLILESASTNQTSMYLCASSLRQGGYEQYFGPGTRLTVT.